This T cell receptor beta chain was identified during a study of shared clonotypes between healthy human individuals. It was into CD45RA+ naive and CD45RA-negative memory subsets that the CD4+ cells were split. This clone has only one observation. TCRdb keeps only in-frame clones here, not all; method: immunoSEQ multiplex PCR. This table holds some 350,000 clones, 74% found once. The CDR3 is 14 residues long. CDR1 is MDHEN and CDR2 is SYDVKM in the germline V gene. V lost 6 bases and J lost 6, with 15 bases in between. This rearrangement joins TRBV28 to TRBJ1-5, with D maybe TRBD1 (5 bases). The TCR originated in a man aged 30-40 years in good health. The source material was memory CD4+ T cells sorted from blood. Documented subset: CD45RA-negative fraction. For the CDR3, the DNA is TGTGCCAGCAGGATTGGCAGGGCTAGTCAGCCCCAGCATTTT. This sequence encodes CASRIGRASQPQHF.